This T cell receptor (beta chain) was obtained from a study of blood T cell repertoires in COVID-19. On the study more broadly: COVID-19 samples from acute and convalescent phases originated in the United States, Italy and Spain. T cells, B-cell-depleted T cells, or PBMCs provided the cDNA or gDNA that served as material.

Original data processing: Reference gene primer amplification gave nucleated cell count estimates. TCRdb keeps only in-frame clones here, not all; method: immunoSEQ multiplex PCR. V and J calls and clone size are those listed in that table; D and trimming were worked out from the DNA. The sample includes under 60,000 clones, about 89% of them seen just once. This CDR3 comprises 15 residues. Trimming took 4 bases from V and 2 from J; bases not matched to a gene: 1. Germline CDR1 KGHDR, CDR2 SFDVKD. This sequence was found in a man aged 55 to 70 with acute or convalescent COVID-19. The sequencing input was peripheral blood. The V gene is TRBV24-1, the J gene TRBJ2-1, with 10 positions matching TRBD1. This CDR3 reads CATSETGGAYNEQFF. Here the CDR3 DNA reads TGTGCCACCAGTGAGACAGGGGGCGCCTACAATGAGCAGTTCTTC.